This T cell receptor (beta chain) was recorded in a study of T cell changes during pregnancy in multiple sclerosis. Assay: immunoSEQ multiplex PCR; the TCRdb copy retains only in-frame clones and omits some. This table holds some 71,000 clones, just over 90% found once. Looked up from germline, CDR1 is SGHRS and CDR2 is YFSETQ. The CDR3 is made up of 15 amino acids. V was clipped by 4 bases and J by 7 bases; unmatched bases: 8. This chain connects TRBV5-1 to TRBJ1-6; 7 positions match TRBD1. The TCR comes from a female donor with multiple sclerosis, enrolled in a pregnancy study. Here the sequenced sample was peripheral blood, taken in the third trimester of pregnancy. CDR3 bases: TGCGCCAGCAGCGTTACAGGGACAGAGAATTCACCCCTCCACTTT. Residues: CASSVTGTENSPLHF.